A selection of T cell receptor beta chains follows, all from one sample in a study of T-cell memory formation after mild COVID-19. Each CDR3 protein is one row after TCRdb ran MiXCR on the 5' RACE reads. The profile shows about 560,000 distinct CDR3 sequences, roughly 20% of them singletons. Sequenced: PBMCs or a T cell subset sorted from them (not recorded which). These receptors were obtained from an adult woman who had mild COVID-19 (a few samples of this study predate the infection). Cell type and time point are not known. Both conserved end residues are part of each CDR3. D genes are given only for firm matches. Clone size is shown for a subset of rows, as once, few, many or a class of expanded clone.

length: 16
D: NA
V: TRBV15
size: NA
J: TRBJ2-5
CDR3: CATSRAAGALQETQYF
DNA: TGTGCCACCAGCAGAGCCGCGGGGGCACTCCAAGAGACCCAGTACTTC

length: 15
D: TRBD2
V: TRBV5-1
size: few
J: TRBJ2-2
CDR3: CASSLSGMTTGELFF
DNA: TGCGCCAGCAGCTTGAGCGGGATGACCACCGGGGAGCTGTTTTTT

length: 15
D: NA
V: TRBV7-9
size: NA
J: TRBJ1-1
CDR3: CASSRKGNLNTEAFF
DNA: TGTGCCAGCAGTAGAAAAGGGAACTTGAACACTGAAGCTTTCTTT

length: 19
D: TRBD2
V: TRBV4-3
size: few
J: TRBJ2-7
CDR3: CASSRFPGTSGRVTYEQYF
DNA: TGCGCCAGCAGCCGATTCCCCGGGACTAGCGGGAGAGTCACCTACGAGCAGTACTTC

length: 13
D: NA
V: TRBV6-6
size: few
J: TRBJ1-1
CDR3: CASHFDTYTEAFF
DNA: TGTGCCAGTCACTTTGACACCTACACTGAAGCTTTCTTT

length: 15
D: TRBD2
V: TRBV6-6
size: NA
J: TRBJ2-1
CDR3: CASSLSGGAANEQFF
DNA: TGTGCCAGCAGCCTCAGCGGGGGGGCGGCAAATGAGCAGTTCTTC

length: 17
D: NA
V: TRBV5-1
size: NA
J: TRBJ2-6
CDR3: CASSPVGRQSGANVLTF
DNA: TGCGCCAGCAGCCCGGTGGGGAGGCAATCTGGGGCCAACGTCCTGACTTTC

length: 13
D: NA
V: TRBV6-2/TRBV6-3
size: few
J: TRBJ1-5
CDR3: CASSYRGGQPQHF
DNA: TGTGCCAGCAGTTACCGGGGGGGTCAGCCCCAGCATTTT

length: 13
D: NA
V: TRBV4-1
size: NA
J: TRBJ1-1
CDR3: CASSQDVSPEAFF
DNA: TGCGCCAGCAGCCAAGATGTGAGTCCTGAAGCTTTCTTT

length: 15
D: TRBD2
V: TRBV5-6
size: few
J: TRBJ2-2
CDR3: CASSLYGRTGGELFF
DNA: TGTGCCAGCAGCTTGTACGGGAGGACCGGCGGGGAGCTGTTTTTT

length: 13
D: TRBD1
V: TRBV5-1
size: NA
J: TRBJ2-7
CDR3: CASRDSVTYEQYF
DNA: TGCGCCAGCCGGGACAGCGTCACCTACGAGCAGTACTTC

length: 14
D: NA
V: TRBV27
size: many
J: TRBJ2-6
CDR3: CASSSLSGANVLTF
DNA: TGTGCCAGCAGTTCCCTCTCTGGGGCCAACGTCCTGACTTTC

length: 15
D: TRBD2
V: TRBV7-2
size: many
J: TRBJ2-3
CDR3: CASSSGLATLATQYF
DNA: TGTGCCAGCAGCTCGGGACTAGCGACGCTAGCTACGCAGTATTTT

length: 15
D: NA
V: TRBV10-3
size: NA
J: TRBJ1-1
CDR3: CAVRPIGRGNTEAFF
DNA: TGTGCCGTGAGACCCATCGGGAGAGGAAACACTGAAGCTTTCTTT

length: 14
D: TRBD1
V: TRBV7-9
size: NA
J: TRBJ2-1
CDR3: CASSLAVQSTGAFF
DNA: TGTGCCAGCAGCTTAGCAGTTCAAAGCACAGGGGCGTTCTTC

length: 14
D: NA
V: TRBV5-4
size: NA
J: TRBJ1-2
CDR3: CASSLFGGAAGYTF
DNA: TGTGCCAGCAGCTTGTTCGGGGGCGCGGCTGGCTACACCTTC

length: 15
D: NA
V: TRBV12-3/TRBV12-4
size: few
J: TRBJ2-1
CDR3: CASSPRVGPYNEQFF
DNA: TGTGCCAGCAGCCCACGTGTGGGGCCCTACAATGAGCAGTTCTTC

length: 13
D: NA
V: TRBV12-3/TRBV12-4
size: NA
J: TRBJ1-6
CDR3: CASSQDSGSPLHF
DNA: TGTGCCAGCAGTCAGGACAGTGGTTCACCCCTCCACTTT

length: 15
D: TRBD1
V: TRBV5-1
size: NA
J: TRBJ2-3
CDR3: CASSRDSTSTDTQYF
DNA: TGCGCCAGCAGCCGGGACAGCACTAGCACAGATACGCAGTATTTT

length: 15
D: NA
V: TRBV7-6
size: few
J: TRBJ1-6
CDR3: CASSLGREGSSPLHF
DNA: TGTGCCAGCAGCCTCGGTCGGGAAGGTTCTTCACCCCTCCACTTT

length: 15
D: TRBD2
V: TRBV6-1
size: few
J: TRBJ2-1
CDR3: CASSEASGGYNEQFF
DNA: TGTGCCAGCAGTGAAGCTAGCGGGGGTTACAATGAGCAGTTCTTC

length: 15
D: TRBD2
V: TRBV5-1
size: few
J: TRBJ2-2
CDR3: CASSLSSGGILGLFF
DNA: TGCGCCAGCAGCTTGTCCAGCGGGGGTATTCTGGGGCTGTTTTTT

length: 15
D: NA
V: TRBV12-3/TRBV12-4
size: few
J: TRBJ2-7
CDR3: CASSFTGEVIYEQYF
DNA: TGTGCCAGCAGTTTTACAGGGGAGGTTATCTACGAGCAGTACTTC

length: 15
D: NA
V: TRBV4-1
size: NA
J: TRBJ2-7
CDR3: CASSQDLGATYEQYF
DNA: TGCGCCAGCAGCCAAGATCTGGGGGCCACCTACGAGCAGTACTTC

length: 14
D: NA
V: TRBV7-6
size: NA
J: TRBJ2-7
CDR3: CASSDAGTSYDQYF
DNA: TGTGCCAGCAGCGACGCCGGGACTTCTTACGATCAGTACTTC

length: 14
D: NA
V: TRBV9
size: NA
J: TRBJ2-3
CDR3: CASRVGFSTDTQYF
DNA: TGTGCCAGCAGAGTAGGTTTTAGCACAGATACGCAGTATTTT

length: 13
D: TRBD1
V: TRBV14
size: NA
J: TRBJ2-5
CDR3: CASSLDRGTTQYF
DNA: TGTGCCAGCAGCCTAGACAGGGGGACGACCCAGTACTTC

length: 16
D: TRBD2
V: TRBV7-3
size: few
J: TRBJ2-3
CDR3: CASSPLAGGPADTQYF
DNA: TGTGCCAGCAGCCCCCTAGCGGGGGGGCCCGCAGATACGCAGTATTTT

length: 19
D: NA
V: TRBV6-2/TRBV6-3
size: NA
J: TRBJ1-5
CDR3: CASSYSREVGITSNQPQHF
DNA: TGTGCCAGCAGTTACTCGAGGGAGGTTGGGATAACGAGCAATCAGCCCCAGCATTTT

length: 12
D: NA
V: TRBV29-1
size: NA
J: TRBJ1-1
CDR3: CSGMTGNTEAFF
DNA: TGCAGCGGCATGACAGGGAACACTGAAGCTTTCTTT

length: 14
D: NA
V: TRBV7-9
size: NA
J: TRBJ2-1
CDR3: CASSSTGTFNEQFF
DNA: TGTGCCAGCAGCTCCACCGGGACTTTCAATGAGCAGTTCTTC

length: 16
D: NA
V: TRBV7-3
size: few
J: TRBJ1-1
CDR3: CASSLVGGEMNTEAFF
DNA: TGTGCCAGCAGCTTAGTGGGGGGCGAGATGAACACTGAAGCTTTCTTT

length: 15
D: NA
V: TRBV7-2
size: few
J: TRBJ1-1
CDR3: CASSLDRVRDTEAFF
DNA: TGTGCCAGCAGCTTAGACAGGGTAAGGGACACTGAAGCTTTCTTT

length: 19
D: NA
V: TRBV4-1
size: NA
J: TRBJ2-2
CDR3: CASSQETSGPGRNGGELFF
DNA: TGCGCCAGCAGCCAAGAAACGTCGGGGCCGGGACGAAATGGCGGGGAGCTGTTTTTT

length: 15
D: TRBD2
V: TRBV7-2
size: NA
J: TRBJ2-7
CDR3: CASSPGGTASYEQYF
DNA: TGTGCCAGCAGCCCCGGGGGGACCGCGTCCTACGAGCAGTACTTC

length: 12
D: NA
V: TRBV19
size: few
J: TRBJ1-1
CDR3: CASSPKQGPILF
DNA: TGTGCCAGTAGTCCAAAGCAGGGCCCTATTCTCTTT

length: 14
D: NA
V: TRBV5-1
size: many
J: TRBJ2-5
CDR3: CASSRTDKAETQYF
DNA: TGCGCCAGCAGTCGCACAGATAAGGCGGAGACCCAGTACTTC

length: 17
D: TRBD1
V: TRBV11-2
size: few
J: TRBJ1-5
CDR3: CASSQPRGTGENQPQHF
DNA: TGTGCCAGCAGCCAACCTCGAGGGACAGGGGAGAATCAGCCCCAGCATTTT

length: 13
D: NA
V: TRBV9
size: few
J: TRBJ2-7
CDR3: CASSVDVTYEQYF
DNA: TGTGCCAGCAGCGTAGATGTGACCTACGAGCAGTACTTC

length: 14
D: NA
V: TRBV5-1
size: few
J: TRBJ1-3
CDR3: CASSLNRAGNTIYF
DNA: TGTGCCAGCAGTTTAAACAGGGCTGGAAACACCATATATTTT

length: 13
D: NA
V: TRBV7-2
size: NA
J: TRBJ2-1
CDR3: CASSLVGANEQFF
DNA: TGTGCCAGCAGCTTAGTAGGGGCGAATGAGCAGTTCTTC

length: 12
D: NA
V: TRBV10-3
size: few
J: TRBJ2-3
CDR3: CAISAGPDTQYF
DNA: TGTGCCATCAGCGCGGGGCCAGATACGCAGTATTTT

length: 17
D: TRBD1
V: TRBV5-6
size: NA
J: TRBJ1-3
CDR3: CASSLLGTGGKGNTIYF
DNA: TGTGCCAGCAGCTTGCTAGGGACAGGGGGTAAAGGAAACACCATATATTTT

length: 15
D: TRBD2
V: TRBV5-1
size: few
J: TRBJ2-1
CDR3: CASSLVAGNNNEQFF
DNA: TGCGCCAGCAGCTTGGTAGCGGGGAATAACAATGAGCAGTTCTTC

length: 11
D: NA
V: TRBV21-1
size: NA
J: TRBJ2-1
CDR3: CASSAHTNPLF
DNA: TGTGCCAGCAGCGCCCACACTAACCCCCTCTTC

length: 11
D: NA
V: TRBV25-1
size: NA
J: TRBJ1-1
CDR3: CASSLAGQAFF
DNA: TGTGCCAGCAGTCTAGCGGGGCAGGCTTTCTTT

length: 14
D: NA
V: TRBV5-5
size: NA
J: TRBJ2-2
CDR3: CASSLRSGVGELFF
DNA: TGTGCCAGCAGCTTGAGATCAGGGGTCGGGGAGCTGTTTTTT